The clone carrying this TCR beta chain occurred many times. The data were obtained in a study of Graves' ophthalmopathy and Graves' hyperthyroidism. Germline values: CDR1 GTSNPN, CDR2 SVGIG (reference sequence). Trimming shortened V by 0 bases and J by 4 bases, and 18 bases separated the two germline ends. The CDR3 spans 16 residues. RNA served as the template for amplifying TCR beta CDR3 regions. In the first round, RT-PCR was carried out with HTBI primers, and a multiplex PCR formed the second round. Each CDR3 protein is one row after TCRdb ran MiXCR on the multiplex PCR reads. The profile shows about 400,000 distinct CDR3 sequences, around 18% of them singletons.

The gene calls are TRBV30 and TRBJ2-5; D gene unclear. The specimen was peripheral blood. This receptor was identified in a woman aged 18-35 years with Graves' ophthalmopathy. The CDR3 loop is CAWSVVRSSSSETQYF. DNA for the CDR3: TGTGCCTGGAGTGTAGTCCGGTCCAGTTCGTCAGAGACCCAGTACTTC.